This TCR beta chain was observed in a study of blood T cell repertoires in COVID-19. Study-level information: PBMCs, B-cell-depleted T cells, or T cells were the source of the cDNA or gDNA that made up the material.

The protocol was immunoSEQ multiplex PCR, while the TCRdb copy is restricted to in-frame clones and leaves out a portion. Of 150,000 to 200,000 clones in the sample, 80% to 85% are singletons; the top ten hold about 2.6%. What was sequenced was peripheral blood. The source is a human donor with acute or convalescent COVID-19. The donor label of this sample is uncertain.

The CDR3, as DNA: TGTGCCAGCACCCTACAGGGATCCAACTATGGCTACACCTTC. It specifies CASTLQGSNYGYTF. The chain is built from TRBV2 and TRBJ1-2, with D perhaps TRBD1 (6 bases). The CDR3 covers 14 residues. Looked up from germline, CDR1 is SNHLY and CDR2 is FYNNEI. Trimming pared 7 bases from V and 2 bases from J, leaving 14 bases between. Using reference TRBV2 and TRBJ1-2 for the parts outside the CDR3, the full variable domain is EPEVTQTPSHQVTQMGQEVILRCVPISNHLYFYWYRQILGQKVEFLVSFYNNEISEKSEIFDDQFSVERPDGSNFTLKIRSTKLEDSAMYFCASTLQGSNYGYTFGSGTRLTVV.